These 11 T cell receptor beta chains were sequenced from one sample in a study of cytomegalovirus exposure and HLA in healthy donors. This PCR relied on a set of 60 Vbeta primers and 13 Jbeta primers. The method was immunoSEQ multiplex PCR; TCRdb's version includes in-frame clones alone and lacks a portion of them. The data hold around 67,000 clones, with 70% to 75% observed a single time. What was sequenced was PBMCs. The receptors derive from a woman in her thirties in good health and CMV-seropositive.

The chain couples TRBV18 to TRBJ1-2, with D maybe TRBD1 (6 bases). The CDR3 runs 15 residues. V dropped 6 bases and J dropped 6 bases, with 20 bases sitting between them. CDR1 is KGHSH and CDR2 is LQKENI in the germline V gene. For the CDR3, the DNA is TGTGCCAGCTCTCCCCCGATTCGACAGGATAATGGCTACACCTTC. It encodes CASSPPIRQDNGYTF.

The CDR3 sequence is CASTEGLAGEDEQYF. The CDR3 DNA reads TGCGCCAGCACTGAAGGACTAGCGGGAGAAGACGAGCAGTACTTC. The chain combines TRBV10-2 with TRBJ2-7; 13 bases align to TRBD2. The CDR3 is made up of 15 amino acids. Germline CDR1 and CDR2: WSHSY and SAAADI. The V and J ends lost 7 bases and 5 bases, in that order; junction bases with no gene match: 8.

CDR3 sequence (DNA): TGTGCCAGCAGCCTACAGGGGACTCTAGCCAAAAACATTCAGTACTTC. Translation gives CASSLQGTLAKNIQYF. The chain is built from TRBV5-4 and TRBJ2-4; possibly TRBD1 for D (7 bases). The germline V gene encodes CDR1 SGHNT and CDR2 YYREEE (reference sequence). The CDR3 loop spans 16 amino acids. Trimming pared 4 bases from V and 0 bases from J, leaving 14 bases between.

The J gene is TRBJ2-7, the V gene TRBV6-9; D is perhaps TRBD2 (6 bases). This CDR3 is 15 amino acids long. Germline CDR1 reads MNHGY; CDR2 reads SVAAGI. Trimming took 5 bases from V and 6 from J, leaving 20 bases between them. The CDR3 spells CASSRKGLGSPEQYF. CDR3 nucleotide sequence: TGTGCCAGCAGTCGAAAGGGACTGGGATCACCCGAGCAGTACTTC.

The chain uses TRBV4-1 and TRBJ1-1; D is unclear. The germline V gene has CDR1 MGHRA and CDR2 YSYEKL. The CDR3 totals 14 residues. The V and J ends lost 1 base and 7 bases respectively, with 13 bases between them. As DNA, the CDR3 is TGCGCCAGCAGCCAAGCGGGATCTAGAGGTGAAGCTTTCTTT. This codes for CASSQAGSRGEAFF.

This chain connects TRBV2 to TRBJ2-5; D unresolved. CDR1 and CDR2 (germline): SNHLY, FYNNEI. V shed 2 bases and J shed 8 bases, with 15 bases lying between them. There are 14 residues in the CDR3. The CDR3 sequence is CASSELGPPSTQYF. The CDR3 region has the DNA TGTGCCAGCAGTGAACTAGGCCCACCTAGTACCCAGTACTTC. Complete variable domain (other parts from reference TRBV2 and TRBJ2-5): EPEVTQTPSHQVTQMGQEVILRCVPISNHLYFYWYRQILGQKVEFLVSFYNNEISEKSEIFDDQFSVERPDGSNFTLKIRSTKLEDSAMYFCASSELGPPSTQYFGPGTRLLVL.

This clone was seen a few times. The chain is built from TRBV9 and TRBJ2-7, with TRBD2 identical over 12 bases. CDR3 length: 15 amino acids. V trimming: 4 bases; J trimming: 10 bases; junction bases outside the gene matches: 12. The germline CDR1 and CDR2 sequences are SGDLS and YYNGEE. CDR3 sequence reads: CASSFSPGLAGVQYF. DNA of the CDR3: TGTGCCAGCAGCTTTTCCCCGGGACTAGCGGGTGTACAGTACTTC.

The gene calls are TRBV4-3 and TRBJ1-2; 9 bases are shared with TRBD1. CDR1 and CDR2 from the germline V gene are LGHNA and YSLEER. Trimming cost V 1 base and J 8 bases; bases outside gene matches: 8. The CDR3 loop spans 15 amino acids. In DNA form, the CDR3 reads TGCGCCAGCAGCCAAGCGACAGGGGGGCTATTGGGCTACACCTTC. Translation: CASSQATGGLLGYTF.

The chain recombines TRBV5-1 with TRBJ2-5, with TRBD2 matching over 8 bases. With 4 bases clipped from V and 4 bases from J, the junction kept 6 bases outside the gene matches. Germline assignment: CDR1 SGHRS and CDR2 YFSETQ. The CDR3 has 14 residues. The CDR3 reads CASSPDSGRETQYF. The CDR3 DNA reads as TGCGCCAGCAGCCCCGACAGCGGGAGAGAGACCCAGTACTTC.

This sequence joins TRBV30 and TRBJ1-5; 11 nucleotides align to TRBD1. The CDR3 extends over 15 amino acids. V lost 0 bases, J lost 7 bases, and 5 bases stayed unmatched. Germline V lookup: CDR1 GTSNPN, CDR2 SVGIG (reference sequence). The CDR3 spells CAWSVPGQGDQPQHF. Written as DNA, the CDR3 is TGTGCCTGGAGTGTTCCGGGACAGGGGGACCAGCCCCAGCATTTT.

V usage is TRBV5-1 and J usage is TRBJ2-6, with a weak D call TRBD2 (5 bases). Germline V gene sequence: CDR1 SGHRS, CDR2 YFSETQ. The CDR3 loop spans 16 amino acids. The V gene lost 0 bases and the J gene lost 2 bases, with 9 bases spanning the gap. CDR3 nucleotides: TGCGCCAGCAGCTTGGGGGAGACGGCTGGGGCCAACGTCCTGACTTTC. It codes for CASSLGETAGANVLTF.